This T cell receptor beta chain was retrieved from a study of early T cells in non-severe SARS-CoV-2 infection (dated by TCRdb to the early 2020s). Regarding the complete study: Because TCR sequencing relied on bulk RNA taken from unsorted whole blood, pairing of alpha and beta chains was not possible.

Here V drops 8 bases and J drops 9 bases, and the junction holds 6 bases not matched to any gene. Based on the germline V gene, the CDR1 and CDR2 sequences are MDHEN and SYDVKM. From the cysteine through the phenylalanine, the CDR3 covers 11 amino acids. The sequence is cut down to CDR3 DNA, 33 bases in frame from base 1. The library was produced with 5' RACE. Sequencer: NextSeq 500. Unique molecular identifiers were attached to individual cDNA molecules in the TCR library protocol so that sequencing error and PCR bias could be corrected. TCR alpha and beta chains were both sequenced, and the abundances of alpha and beta sequences in each sample were closely correlated with each other. The paper's data handling went like this. Decombinator V4 was used to annotate TCR sequences for V gene, J gene and CDR3. Expanded TCRs were defined as changing significantly between any two time points under a Poisson model with p below 0.0001. TCR abundances were normalised to the total number of TCRs sequenced per sample and were expressed as counts per million. TRAV1-2 paired with TRAJ12, TRAJ20 or TRAJ33 defined MAIT TCRs, while TRAV10 paired with TRAJ18 defined iNKT TCRs. A search of VDJdb, accessed on 1 November 2021, was run for TCRs annotated to CMV, EBV and SARS-CoV-2, with TCRs annotated for multiple antigens excluded. The public reads were reprocessed in TCRdb via fastp at Q25 and MiXCR, keeping in-frame beta chains. Rows with one shared CDR3 protein collapse into an entry with the most common genes and DNA. The V and J calls reflect TCRdb's pipeline rather than the authors' work. The sample table lists about 21,000 distinct CDR3 sequences, about 4.5% of them with a count of one. Around 5.2% of the sample goes to the ten largest clones.

This clonotype was picked up a small number of times. Its antigen target is currently unknown. Base qualities are not at hand, and no much larger clone is one base apart. Set within a cohort of healthcare workers in London, UK, this nested case-control study involved weekly PCR testing of nasopharyngeal swabs along with blood sampling. Healthcare workers were enrolled in the week of the UK lockdown, from 23 to 31 March 2020, and were followed every week for up to roughly 15 weeks. Study-wide findings and limitations: VDJdb matching was skewed toward anti-spike CD8 responses and likely underestimated virus-specific expansions by missing private and CD4 specificities.

This receptor was taken from an adult who was a healthcare worker with PCR-confirmed SARS-CoV-2 infection or an uninfected control (not recorded which). The source material was whole blood. The chain is encoded by TRBV28 joined to TRBJ2-7; TRBD1 lines up with 8 middle nucleotides. DNA sequence: TGTGCCAGCCAGGGGGCTTCCAGGCAGTACTTC. It translates to CASQGASRQYF.